Listed here is a single TCR beta chain. Antigen: not known. The CDR3 runs 16 residues. Germline V gene sequence: CDR1 DFQATT, CDR2 SNEGSKA (reference sequence). The ends were cut back, 1 base at V and 0 bases at J, with 16 bases in the middle. After template switching added a universal primer site, the resulting cDNA carried unique molecular identifiers. Using its own MiXCR run on the 5' RACE reads, TCRdb lists one record per CDR3 protein. The data show under 300,000 distinct CDR3 sequences, about 8% seen once. These data originate in a study of identical twins. Whole-study results and caveats: Clonotypes of the beta chain that were abundant in cord blood carried fewer insertions (memory repertoires showed none).

The sample was also reused in another study, on yellow fever vaccine responses in identical twins. That source adds: Twins reportedly mounted vaccine T cell responses that seemed partly convergent, partly personalized.

The sequencing input was CD8+ T cells sorted from blood. V gene TRBV20-1 combines with J gene TRBJ2-7, with D tentatively TRBD2 (6 bases). The sequence was collected from a woman aged 18 to 35 in good health. CDR3 region: CSARGIGSGSSYEQYF. The CDR3 coding sequence is TGCAGTGCTAGAGGAATAGGTAGCGGAAGCTCCTACGAGCAGTACTTC.